This T cell receptor beta chain emerged from a study of siplizumab effects on memory and regulatory T cells. Sequenced by immunoSEQ multiplex PCR; TCRdb stores in-frame clones only, minus some. The sample comprises about 91,000 clones, roughly 96% of which are singletons, and 0.025% to 0.035% rests with the top ten. Only one count was recorded for this clone. Trimming removed 2 bases at V and 5 bases at J, with 11 bases between. The CDR3 runs 15 residues. Germline lookup yields CDR1 SGHNT and CDR2 YYREEE (reference sequence). This TCR was sampled from a human donor in good health. The specimen sequenced was naive CD4+ T cells sorted from blood. This chain links TRBV5-4 with TRBJ1-6, with D maybe TRBD1 (6 bases). The CDR3 DNA reads as TGTGCCAGCAGCTTCCAGGGGTATAATAATTCACCCCTCCACTTT. Its protein is CASSFQGYNNSPLHF.